The 17 T cell receptor beta chains presented below share a single source sample, sequenced in a study of cytomegalovirus exposure and HLA in healthy donors. With 60 Vbeta and 13 Jbeta primers, the PCR was carried out. Sequencing was performed with immunoSEQ multiplex PCR; in TCRdb, only in-frame clones are kept and a portion is missing. The table shows about 180,000 clones, with over 80% occurring only once. Material: PBMCs. These receptor sequences come from a girl aged 5-17 years in good health and CMV-seropositive.

Notes on this clone: Different DNA sequences within this sample yield the same CDR3. The CDR3 DNA reads TGCGCCAGCAGCCAAAGGGGGGGGGACAGGCGTTCCTACGAGCAGTACTTC. Amino acid sequence: CASSQRGGDRRSYEQYF. This rearrangement joins TRBV4-1 to TRBJ2-7; D possibly corresponds to TRBD1 (8 bases). This CDR3 has 17 amino acids. The germline V gene encodes CDR1 MGHRA and CDR2 YSYEKL. V was trimmed by 2 bases and J by 1 base, leaving 18 bases between them.

V usage is TRBV7-9 and J usage is TRBJ1-3, with unresolved D. Trimming removed 8 bases from V and 2 bases from J, with 13 bases in between. Germline CDR1 SEHNR, CDR2 FQNEAQ (reference sequence). The CDR3 sequence is 14 residues long. The CDR3 DNA reads TGTGCCAGCGCCTCCGGAGGGCCTGGAAACACCATATATTTT. Translated, it gives CASASGGPGNTIYF.

Only a few counts were recorded for this clone. V is TRBV19 and J is TRBJ1-5, with a tentative D call TRBD1 (6 bases). The CDR3 runs to 16 residues. The V gene's germline CDR1 is LNHDA and CDR2 SQIVND (reference sequence). V lost 5 bases, J lost 5 bases, and 19 bases lay in between. CDR3 protein: CASSRTPGDRYQPQHF. The CDR3 region has the DNA TGTGCCAGTAGTCGGACCCCAGGGGACCGGTATCAGCCCCAGCATTTT.

V gene TRBV2 combines with J gene TRBJ1-1; 7 bases are shared with TRBD1. There are 13 residues in the CDR3. After removal of 6 bases from V and 3 bases from J, the junction contained 4 bases not matched to a gene. Germline V gives CDR1 SNHLY, CDR2 FYNNEI. The CDR3 sequence: CASRATGYTEAFF. In DNA form, the CDR3 reads TGTGCCAGCAGAGCGACAGGGTACACTGAAGCTTTCTTT.

The V and J genes are TRBV2 and TRBJ1-1; 7 bases line up with TRBD1. CDR1 SNHLY and CDR2 FYNNEI come from the germline V gene. The CDR3 runs to 13 residues. J was trimmed by 10 bases and V by 6 bases; bases with no gene match: 11. The CDR3 DNA is TGTGCCAGCAGGCGGACAGGTCCCAAGGGAGCTTTCTTT. Its translation: CASRRTGPKGAFF.

V usage is TRBV19 and J usage is TRBJ2-7; no clear D gene. The CDR3 is made up of 14 amino acids. Trimming stripped 5 bases from V and 2 bases from J, with 13 bases between. From germline, CDR1 is LNHDA and CDR2 SQIVND (reference sequence). The DNA for the CDR3 is TGTGCCAGTAGTCCACACCCCTCCGCCTACGAGCAGTACTTC. This codes for CASSPHPSAYEQYF. The complete variable domain, with remaining parts taken from reference TRBV19 and TRBJ2-7, reads DGGITQSPKYLFRKEGQNVTLSCEQNLNHDAMYWYRQDPGQGLRLIYYSQIVNDFQKGDIAEGYSVSREKKESFPLTVTSAQKNPTAFYLCASSPHPSAYEQYFGPGTRLTVT.

CDR3 in DNA: TGTGCCACCAGAGTTTCGGGACAGAATAATTCACCCCTCCACTTT. Amino acid sequence: CATRVSGQNNSPLHF. The chain has TRBV10-3 and TRBJ1-6; 7 bases fit TRBD1. Per the germline V gene, CDR1 is ENHRY and CDR2 is SYGVKD. The CDR3 length is 15 residues. Trimming at V came to 10 bases and at J to 5 bases, leaving 11 bases not matched to a gene.

The chain couples TRBV5-6 to TRBJ1-2, with D unclear. Germline V gives CDR1 SGHDT, CDR2 YYEEEE. The CDR3 is 15 residues long. Trimming removed 0 bases at V and 4 bases at J, with 13 bases between. CDR3 residues: CASSLDSSGVYGYTF. The CDR3 nucleotides read TGTGCCAGCAGCTTGGATTCATCCGGGGTCTATGGCTACACCTTC.

The gene calls are TRBV30 and TRBJ1-5; TRBD1 might be the D (6 bases). V lost 0 bases to trimming and J lost 2 bases, with 14 bases between them. Germline V gene lookup returns CDR1 GTSNPN and CDR2 SVGIG (reference sequence). The CDR3 is 16 residues long. The CDR3 DNA reads as TGTGCCTGGAGTGTATCCCGGGGACACCGCAATCAGCCCCAGCATTTT. Translated, it gives CAWSVSRGHRNQPQHF.

The CDR3 DNA reads as TGTGCCAGCAGTGAAGCATGGGGACTAGCGGGAGGGTCCGGGGAGCTGTTTTTT. It specifies CASSEAWGLAGGSGELFF. The rearrangement uses TRBV6-1 and TRBJ2-2; TRBD2 agrees at 16 bases. Unmatched junction bases numbered 4, after V lost 0 bases and J lost 6 bases. In germline, CDR1 is MNHNS, CDR2 SASEGT. The CDR3 covers 18 residues.

The V gene is TRBV13, the J gene TRBJ1-4, with TRBD1 identical over 8 bases. Germline loops: CDR1 PRHDT, CDR2 FYEKMQ (reference sequence). The junction had 6 bases not matched to a gene; V was cut back by 5 bases and J by 4 bases. The CDR3 totals 15 residues. This CDR3 is CASSPQGQDNEKLFF. Here the CDR3 DNA reads TGTGCCAGCAGCCCCCAGGGACAGGATAATGAAAAACTGTTTTTT.

V and J are TRBV7-9 and TRBJ2-1, with TRBD2 identical over 12 bases. CDR1 and CDR2 (germline): SEHNR, FQNEAQ (reference sequence). The CDR3 runs 15 residues. Trimming removed 1 base from V and 10 bases from J; junction bases left unmatched: 5. The CDR3: CASSLGTSGTHEQFF. CDR3 nucleotide sequence: TGTGCCAGCAGCTTAGGGACTAGCGGGACTCACGAGCAGTTCTTC.

The chain is built from TRBV4-3 and TRBJ2-7, with D possibly TRBD1 on 6 matching bases. The length of the CDR3 is 14 residues. Trimming stripped 0 bases from V and 4 bases from J, with 10 bases between. The germline gives CDR1 LGHNA, CDR2 YSLEER. CDR3 in amino acids: CASSQDRGLYEQYF. DNA of the CDR3: TGCGCCAGCAGCCAAGACAGGGGCTTATACGAGCAGTACTTC.

This clone was seen more than once but under ten times. The chain is built from TRBV7-9 and TRBJ1-2; 8 nucleotides match TRBD1. The junction had 13 bases not matched to a gene; V was cut back by 1 base and J by 0 bases. CDR1 and CDR2 (germline): SEHNR, FQNEAQ (reference sequence). This CDR3 contains 19 residues. CDR3 nucleotide sequence: TGTGCCAGCAGCTTAGAGGGCAGGGGGCTGGTTCTAACTAACTATGGCTACACCTTC. Translated, it gives CASSLEGRGLVLTNYGYTF.

The chain is built from TRBV15 and TRBJ2-1; 10 positions agree with TRBD2. The CDR3 is made up of 13 amino acids. From germline, CDR1 is LNHNV and CDR2 YYDKDF (reference sequence). V lost 2 bases, J lost 10 bases, and 2 bases stayed unmatched. The CDR3 protein is CATSRLAGDEQFF. For the CDR3, the DNA is TGTGCCACCAGCAGACTAGCGGGAGACGAGCAGTTCTTC. Based on the CDR3 plus reference TRBV15 and TRBJ2-1, the full variable domain is DAMVIQNPRYQVTQFGKPVTLSCSQTLNHNVMYWYQQKSSQAPKLLFHYYDKDFNNEADTPDNFQSRRPNTSFCFLDIRSPGLGDTAMYLCATSRLAGDEQFFGPGTRLTVL.

The V gene is TRBV7-9, the J gene TRBJ1-6, with no clear D. Germline lookup yields CDR1 SEHNR and CDR2 FQNEAQ (reference sequence). CDR3 size: 14 residues. V lost 1 base, J lost 4 bases, and 5 bases lay in between. The CDR3 DNA is TGTGCCAGCAGCTTAGGAGCTTATAATTCACCCCTCCACTTT. This sequence encodes CASSLGAYNSPLHF.

The CDR3 spells CASSHGGQGALGEKLFF. CDR3 nucleotide sequence: TGTGCCAGCAGCCACGGGGGACAGGGGGCGTTGGGTGAAAAACTGTTTTTT. This chain uses TRBV9 with TRBJ1-4; TRBD1 agrees at 12 bases. The CDR3 is 17 residues long. With 4 bases clipped from V and 7 bases from J, the junction kept 11 bases outside the gene matches. The germline V gene has CDR1 SGDLS and CDR2 YYNGEE.